The 8 T cell receptor beta chains below come from one sample, sequenced in a study of cytotoxic CD8 clonotypes in ibrutinib-treated CLL. Only in-frame clones appear in the TCRdb table, and some are missing; sequencing was by immunoSEQ multiplex PCR. The sample consists of approximately 170,000 clones, about 88% of them appearing once. Here the sequenced sample was PBMCs, taken at disease progression, from a patient treated with ibrutinib. The receptors shown here come from a human donor with chronic lymphocytic leukemia.

The gene calls are TRBV6-1 and TRBJ1-1, with D perhaps matching TRBD1 (5 bases). Germline V gives CDR1 MNHNS, CDR2 SASEGT. The V and J ends lost 8 bases and 4 bases respectively, with 17 bases between them. The CDR3 covers 14 residues. The CDR3 protein is CASGGAGRVTEAFF. The CDR3 DNA sequence: TGTGCCAGCGGTGGGGCAGGGAGGGTCACTGAAGCTTTCTTT.

V is TRBV7-2 and J is TRBJ1-4, with 7 bases aligning to TRBD1. CDR3 size: 16 residues. Trimming at V came to 2 bases and at J to 4 bases, leaving 7 bases not matched to a gene. CDR1 and CDR2 from the germline V gene are SGHTA and FQGNSA. CDR3: CASSLPRDSVNEKLFF. For the CDR3, the DNA is TGTGCCAGCAGCTTACCCCGGGACAGCGTTAATGAAAAACTGTTTTTT.

This rearrangement joins TRBV27 to TRBJ2-7; D remains unclear. Trimming removed 5 bases at V and 3 bases at J, with 11 bases between. The CDR3 extends over 13 amino acids. Germline V gene lookup returns CDR1 MNHEY and CDR2 SMNVEV (reference sequence). Written as DNA, the CDR3 is TGTGCCAGCAGTACCCCCACACTCTACGAGCAGTACTTC. This sequence encodes CASSTPTLYEQYF.

V gene TRBV7-8 combines with J gene TRBJ2-6, with D perhaps matching TRBD1 (5 bases). The CDR3 has 19 amino acids. Trimming took 5 bases from V and 0 from J, leaving 20 bases between them. Germline assignment: CDR1 SGHVS and CDR2 FQNEAQ. This CDR3 reads CASSALTAPSVSGANVLTF. The CDR3 DNA sequence: TGTGCCAGCAGCGCCCTGACAGCCCCCTCGGTCTCTGGGGCCAACGTCCTGACTTTC.

This chain uses TRBV11-1 with TRBJ2-2; no clear D. Germline assignment: CDR1 SGHAT and CDR2 FQDESV (reference sequence). The CDR3 consists of 14 residues. V shed 1 base and J shed 0 bases, with 3 bases lying between them. CDR3 bases: TGTGCCAGCAGCTTAGTGACGAACACCGGGGAGCTGTTTTTT. It yields the protein CASSLVTNTGELFF.

This chain uses TRBV6-1 with TRBJ2-1; 7 nucleotides match TRBD2. This CDR3 has 16 amino acids. From germline, CDR1 is MNHNS and CDR2 SASEGT. Trimming took 2 bases from V and 3 from J; bases not matched to a gene: 7. The CDR3 sequence: CASSEMGEGYYNEQFF. DNA of the CDR3: TGTGCCAGCAGTGAAATGGGGGAGGGTTACTACAATGAGCAGTTCTTC.

This chain connects TRBV6-6 to TRBJ1-1; D gene ambiguous. This CDR3 is built from 14 residues. Trimming took 2 bases from V and 1 from J, leaving 8 bases between them. CDR1 is MNHNY and CDR2 is SVGAGI in the germline V gene (reference sequence). The CDR3: CASSYDTGNTEAFF. As DNA, the CDR3 is TGTGCCAGCAGTTACGACACGGGGAACACTGAAGCTTTCTTT.

This chain joins TRBV5-1 and TRBJ2-2; TRBD2 aligns across 11 bases. The CDR3 loop spans 16 amino acids. V was clipped by 4 bases and J by 6 bases; unmatched bases: 8. Germline lookup yields CDR1 SGHRS and CDR2 YFSETQ. In DNA form, the CDR3 reads TGCGCCAGCAGCCTTAGCGGGAGGGCCCTCCCCGGGGAGCTGTTTTTT. Amino acids: CASSLSGRALPGELFF.